This T cell receptor (beta chain) is from a study of T cells in Graves' hyperthyroidism and ophthalmopathy. Study results and caveats: Median prediction lead before ophthalmopathy onset was roughly 6 months with the model.

RNA transcripts gave rise to amplified TCR beta CDR3 regions. The TCR CDR3 was amplified in a first-round RT-PCR using the HTBI primer set. MiXCR, applied by TCRdb to the multiplex PCR reads, yields one record per CDR3 protein. The sample records a few hundred thousand distinct CDR3 sequences, less than 20% being singletons. This clonotype was counted many times. What it binds is unknown. Stability of Graves' hyperthyroidism was defined as absent ophthalmopathy progression within 18 months. Hyperthyroidism had been newly diagnosed in patients aged 18 to 65, and its duration was under 2 months. The CDR3 loop spans 15 amino acids. Between the trimmed V and J ends, which lost 4 bases and 2 bases, there was a span of 12 bases.

The J gene is TRBJ2-1, the V gene TRBV12-3 or TRBV12-4, with D perhaps assigned TRBD1 or TRBD2 (5 bases each). Material: blood. The origin of this receptor is a woman aged 25 to 39 with Graves' hyperthyroidism. CDR3 in DNA: TGTGCCAGCAGTTGGGGGAGACGCGCCTACAATGAGCAGTTCTTC. Its protein product is CASSWGRRAYNEQFF.